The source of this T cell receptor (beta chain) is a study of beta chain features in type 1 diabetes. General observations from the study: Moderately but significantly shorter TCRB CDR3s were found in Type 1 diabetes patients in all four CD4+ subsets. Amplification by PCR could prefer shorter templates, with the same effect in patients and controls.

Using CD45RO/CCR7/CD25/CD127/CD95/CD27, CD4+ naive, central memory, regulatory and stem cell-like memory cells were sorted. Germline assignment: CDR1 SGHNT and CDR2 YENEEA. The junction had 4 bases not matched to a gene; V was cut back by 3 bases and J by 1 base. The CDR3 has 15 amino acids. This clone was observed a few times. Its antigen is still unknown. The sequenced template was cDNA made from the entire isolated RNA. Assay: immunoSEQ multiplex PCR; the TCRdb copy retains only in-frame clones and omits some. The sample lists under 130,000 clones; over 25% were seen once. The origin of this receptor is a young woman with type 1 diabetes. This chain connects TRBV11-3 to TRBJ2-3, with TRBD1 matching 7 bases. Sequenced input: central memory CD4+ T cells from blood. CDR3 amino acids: CASSFVQGGTDTQYF. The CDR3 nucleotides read TGTGCCAGCAGCTTTGTGCAGGGGGGCACAGATACGCAGTATTTT. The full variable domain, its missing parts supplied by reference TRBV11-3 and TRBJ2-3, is EAGVVQSPRYKIIEKKQPVAFWCNPISGHNTLYWYLQNLGQGPELLIRYENEEAVDDSQLPKDRFSAERLKGVDSTLKIQPAELGDSAVYLCASSFVQGGTDTQYFGPGTRLTVL.